What follows is one T cell receptor (beta chain) and its context. The germline CDR1 and CDR2 sequences are MNHEY and SVGAGI. Deletions cut 0 bases from V and 1 base from J, with 9 bases between. The CDR3 spans 15 residues. This specimen comes from a study of cytomegalovirus exposure and HLA in healthy donors. Generated by immunoSEQ multiplex PCR, the TCRdb table keeps only in-frame clones and is missing some. The profile covers roughly 330,000 clones, with around 90% appearing a single time and about 1% taken by the ten largest. Sequencing was carried out using PBMCs. The clonotype comes from a woman aged 30 to 39 in good health and CMV-seropositive. The chain has TRBV6-5 and TRBJ1-1, with a possible D match to TRBD1 (5 bases). The CDR3 region has the DNA TGTGCCAGCAGTTACTCATGGCAGGGGAACACTGAAGCTTTCTTT. This gives the protein CASSYSWQGNTEAFF.